This TCR beta chain was obtained from a study of blood T cell repertoires in COVID-19. Across the whole study: T cells, B-cell-depleted T cells, or PBMCs supplied cDNA or gDNA.

In the authors' workflow: Researchers report that nucleated cell counts were estimated from reference gene primer amplification. Data came from immunoSEQ multiplex PCR; TCRdb stores just in-frame clones and leaves some out. Clonal size and the V and J genes are those of that table, whereas D and trimming came from the DNA. The sample lists about 200,000 clones; approximately 90% were seen once. Germline assignment: CDR1 MNHEY and CDR2 SMNVEV (reference sequence). J was trimmed by 4 bases and V by 3 bases; bases with no gene match: 5. The CDR3 runs to 15 residues. V usage is TRBV27 and J usage is TRBJ1-1; 10 bases match TRBD1. Source material: peripheral blood. The sequence was collected from a middle-aged man with COVID-19, enrolled during active disease. The CDR3 nucleotides are TGTGCCAGCAGTTTGACAGGGGGCGGAGGCACTGAAGCTTTCTTT. It codes for CASSLTGGGGTEAFF.